These 3 T cell receptor beta chains were sequenced from one sample in a study of OX40 agonist ivuxolimab in advanced cancers. Libraries were prepared by immunoSEQ multiplex PCR; TCRdb keeps only in-frame clonotypes and omits some of them. Of about 53,000 clones in the sample, approximately 84% were seen once. The sample consisted of CD4+ or CD8+ T cells sorted from blood, taken in a trial of the OX40 agonist ivuxolimab. The receptors were sampled from an adult with an advanced solid tumor such as melanoma, head and neck, liver or kidney cancer.

The rearrangement joins TRBV7-8 to TRBJ2-1; the match to TRBD2 covers 10 bases. CDR3 length equals 15 residues. The J segment lost 10 bases and the V segment lost 3 bases, leaving 9 bases of the junction unmatched. CDR1 is SGHVS and CDR2 is FQNEAQ in the germline V gene. The CDR3 coding sequence is TGTGCCAGCAGCTTGGGGGGAGGAGCGGGAGGGGAGCAGTTCTTC. Encoded protein: CASSLGGGAGGEQFF. Filled out from reference TRBV7-8 and TRBJ2-1, the complete variable domain reads GAGVSQSPRYKVAKRGQDVALRCDPISGHVSLFWYQQALGQGPEFLTYFQNEAQLDKSGLPSDRFFAERPEGSVSTLKIQRTQQEDSAVYLCASSLGGGAGGEQFFGPGTRLTVL.

The V call is TRBV7-2, the J call TRBJ2-3; tentatively, D is TRBD1 or TRBD2 (5 bases each). CDR1 SGHTA and CDR2 FQGNSA come from the germline V gene. With 3 bases removed from V and 6 bases from J, the gap between germline ends came to 10 bases. The CDR3 is made up of 13 amino acids. For the CDR3, the DNA is TGTGCCAGCAGCTTGACCAGGGAGGATACGCAGTATTTT. This sequence encodes CASSLTREDTQYF.

V and J are TRBV25-1 and TRBJ2-1; D is uncertain. Germline assignment: CDR1 MGHDK and CDR2 SYGVNS. The V and J ends lost 3 bases and 9 bases respectively, with 12 bases between them. This CDR3 is built from 13 residues. Here the CDR3 DNA reads TGTGCCAGCAGTGACGGAAGCTCCATTGAGCAGTTCTTC. As protein: CASSDGSSIEQFF. The complete variable domain, with remaining parts taken from reference TRBV25-1 and TRBJ2-1, reads EADIYQTPRYLVIGTGKKITLECSQTMGHDKMYWYQQDPGMELHLIHYSYGVNSTEKGDLSSESTVSRIRTEHFPLTLESARPSHTSQYLCASSDGSSIEQFFGPGTRLTVL.